The clone carrying this T cell receptor (beta chain) is a singleton in its sample. What it binds is unknown. The protocol was immunoSEQ multiplex PCR, while the TCRdb copy is restricted to in-frame clones and leaves out a portion. The sample yields approximately 50,000 clones, 70% to 90% seen once. This entry is derived from a study of graft-versus-host responses after intestinal transplantation. Study at large: Each recipient received a multivisceral, liver-intestinal, or isolated intestinal graft. Anti-thymocyte globulin was used for induction in all recipients, who then took tacrolimus and steroids for around 3 years.

Germline lookup yields CDR1 SNHLY and CDR2 FYNNEI. The CDR3 length is 11 residues. The germline V and J ends were trimmed by 10 bases and 5 bases, with 10 bases remaining between them. General observations from the study: GvH clone levels peaked in circulation, and this peak was associated with early post-transplant HvG declines. Recipient marrow harbored GvH clones, some of which surfaced first in ileum or blood.

This receptor was identified in a human patient who received an intestinal transplant, so some T cells may come from the graft donor. This chain connects TRBV2 to TRBJ2-3; D call uncertain. The source was PBMCs, collected 26 days after transplant. CDR3 nucleotide sequence: TGTGCCACGTTAACGGGAGATACGCAGTATTTT. Residues: CATLTGDTQYF.